This T cell receptor beta chain was profiled in a study of blood T cell repertoires in COVID-19. Germline CDR1 reads MGHRA; CDR2 reads YSYEKL. The CDR3 is 16 residues long. The V and J ends lost 0 bases and 6 bases respectively, with 15 bases between them. The assay was immunoSEQ multiplex PCR, and TCRdb's table has in-frame clones only and misses some. The sample has over 350,000 clones, about nine tenths seen once; the top ten hold under 1.5%. Sample: peripheral blood. The gene calls are TRBV4-1 and TRBJ2-4; D perhaps matches TRBD2 (6 bases). This receptor was identified in a woman aged 25 to 39 with active or convalescent COVID-19. For the CDR3, the DNA is TGCGCCAGCAGCCAAGATGGGGGGAATTTGGGAAACATTCAGTACTTC. It yields the protein CASSQDGGNLGNIQYF.